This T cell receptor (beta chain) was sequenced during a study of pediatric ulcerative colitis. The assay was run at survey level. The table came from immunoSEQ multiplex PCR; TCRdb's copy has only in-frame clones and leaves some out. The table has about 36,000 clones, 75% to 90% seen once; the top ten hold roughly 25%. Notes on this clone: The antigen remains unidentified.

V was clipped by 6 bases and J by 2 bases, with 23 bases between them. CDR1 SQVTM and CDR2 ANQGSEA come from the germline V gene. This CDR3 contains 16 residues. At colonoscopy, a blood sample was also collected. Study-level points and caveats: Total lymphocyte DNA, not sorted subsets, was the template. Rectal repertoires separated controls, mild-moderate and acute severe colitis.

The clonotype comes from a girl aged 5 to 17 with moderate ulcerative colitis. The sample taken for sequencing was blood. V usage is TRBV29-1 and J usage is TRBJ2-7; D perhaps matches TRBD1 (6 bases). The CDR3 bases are TGCAGCGTGACCGGTCCGGGACACCTAGACCCCTACGAGCAGTACTTC. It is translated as CSVTGPGHLDPYEQYF.